Listed here is a single TCR beta chain. The data derive from a study of Ad26.COV2.S vaccination and SARS-CoV-2 variants. For the study at large: Intramuscular Ad26.COV2.S at 5x10^10 or 1x10^11 viral particles.

Germline V gene sequence: CDR1 SGHNT, CDR2 YYREEE (reference sequence). The CDR3 spans 15 residues. Trimming at V came to 4 bases and at J to 4 bases, leaving 7 bases not matched to a gene. Treatment specified: some 20 received Ad26.COV2.S at low or high dose, single or two shots; several received placebo; per-sample allocation not given. Specimen acquisition occurred on day 63 following the initial vaccine or placebo injection. Method: immunoSEQ multiplex PCR; TCRdb's copy keeps in-frame clones and lacks some. Of about 680,000 clones listed, roughly 90% are singletons. The material was peripheral blood, obtained in a trial of Ad26.COV2.S vaccine versus placebo. The chain combines TRBV5-4 with TRBJ2-1, with 8 bases lining up with TRBD1. The sequence was obtained from a person aged 18-65 years who received the Ad26.COV2.S COVID-19 vaccine or a placebo. CDR3: CASSARTGIYNEQFF. The CDR3 DNA reads as TGTGCCAGCAGCGCCCGGACAGGGATTTACAATGAGCAGTTCTTC.